Shown below are 31 T cell receptor delta chains from a single sample sequenced in a study of γδ T cells in repeated Plasmodium falciparum infection. Bulk repertoires came from Vgamma9/Vdelta2+ or Vdelta2-negative gammadelta T cells flow-sorted from PBMC. TCRdb called clones from the multiplex PCR reads again using CATT. The sample includes some 51,000 delta-chain clones, roughly 2% seen only once; the top ten take roughly 25%. The sequencing input was gamma-delta T cells from blood. These receptors came from a pool of human donors (malaria-infected and uninfected, not separated).

This clone came up many times. The TCRdb protein, from a much larger clone, departs from this DNA's translation at residue 9, likely by read error; the protein shown derives from the DNA. The chain couples TRAV38-2/DV8 to TRDJ1; TRDD3 is a possible D gene (5 bases). Germline values: CDR1 TSESDYY, CDR2 QEAYKQQN. V was pared by 6 bases and J by 7 bases, with 37 bases between. CDR3 length equals 20 residues. In nucleotides, the CDR3 is TGTGCTTATATAGGTAGCGGGAGTATTCCCGGCCGGTGGTGGGGCCTTAAACTCATCTTT. Protein product: CAYIGSGSIPGRWWGLKLIF.

A remark on this clone: A read error likely explains why the TCRdb protein, taken from a much larger clone, differs from this DNA's translation at residue 17; the protein shown is translated from the DNA. CDR3 nucleotides: TGTGCCTTACTGGGCGAGGAAATATGGGGGACCCCTATTTACACCGATAACCTCATCTTT. Translating gives CALLGEEIWGTPIYTDNLIF. The J gene is uncalled and the V gene is TRDV3; the listed D gene, TRDD3, was not tested against the DNA. The germline gives CDR1 TVYSNPD, CDR2 GDNSRS (reference sequence). There are 20 residues in the CDR3.

A remark on this clone: A far more abundant clone sits one base away, making this likely a read error. Different DNA sequences within this sample yield the same CDR3. The chain is built from TRDV2 and TRDJ1, with D possibly TRDD3 on 6 matching bases. TCRdb is silent on the J gene; assignment here came from matching the DNA to germline. The CDR3 length is 16 residues. With 1 base removed from V and 5 bases from J, the gap between germline ends came to 19 bases. Germline CDR1 reads GEAIGNYY; CDR2 reads EKD. CDR3 sequence reads: CACDTGIYRITDKLIF. The CDR3 coding sequence is TGTGCCTGTGACACGGGGATTTATAGGATCACAGATAAACTCATCTTT.

On this clone: A far larger clone differs by one base, so this is likely a read error. This same CDR3 is encoded by further DNA sequences in the sample. The rearrangement uses TRDV1 and TRDJ1; 9 bases are a match to TRDD3. TCRdb is silent on the J gene; assignment here came from matching the DNA to germline. The CDR3 loop spans 28 amino acids. Germline values: CDR1 TSWWSYY, CDR2 QGS. In DNA, the CDR3 is TGTGCTCTTGGGGACTGGGGGAATAACTTTCCTCTTGAGTGGGGGATAAGACCTGCTGGTCTGTACACTGATAAACTCATCTTT. This sequence encodes CALGDWGNNFPLEWGIRPAGLYTDKLIF.

As for this clone: This likely traces to a read error, being one base from a far larger clone. Other DNA variants within this sample encode the same CDR3. The rearrangement joins TRDV3 to TRDJ1; 7 positions match TRDD3. The length of the CDR3 is 12 residues. The germline CDR1 and CDR2 sequences are TVYSNPD and GDNSRS (reference sequence). The CDR3 sequence is CARGADTRKLIF. For the CDR3, the DNA is TGCGCCCGAGGGGCGGATACGCGGAAACTCATCTTT.

As to this clone: TCRdb assigns this DNA the protein of a much larger clone, which departs from its translation at residue 3; this likely reflects a read error, and the protein shown comes from translating the DNA. This rearrangement joins TRDV1 to TRDJ1; 12 bases are a match to TRDD3. In the absence of a J gene in TCRdb, the DNA was matched to germline to assign it here. The CDR3 is 25 residues long. CDR1 TSWWSYY and CDR2 QGS come from the germline V gene. CDR3 in amino acids: CAPGEPTSFLRAYRTGGYSTDKLIF. The CDR3 coding sequence is TGTGCTCCTGGGGAACCCACCTCCTTCCTACGAGCCTATCGGACTGGGGGATACAGTACCGATAAACTCATCTTT.

In this sample, this clone turned up many times. TCRdb lists the protein of a much larger clone for this DNA, which differs at residue 14, so this is likely a read error; the protein given here is translated from the DNA itself. The chain joins TRDV1 to TRDJ1, with 8 positions matching TRDD3. TCRdb carries no J gene annotation; the J gene was assigned here by matching the DNA with germline. Germline V gene data show CDR1 as TSWWSYY and CDR2 as QGS. CDR3 length equals 24 residues. The V and J ends lost 5 bases and 0 bases, in that order; junction bases with no gene match: 32. The DNA for the CDR3 is TGTGCTCTTGGGCACTACATACCCGTTTTCGACTGGGGGGTAGTGGACCTGTACACCGATAAACTCATCTTT. Protein sequence: CALGHYIPVFDWGVVDLYTDKLIF.

For this clone: The mismatch at residue 17 between this DNA's translation and the TCRdb protein of a much larger clone likely reflects a read error; the protein shown is translated from the DNA. The chain has TRAV38-2/DV8 and TRDJ1, with TRDD3 matching 8 bases. TCRdb does not report a J gene; here it was assigned by matching the DNA to germline references. V was pared by 1 base and J by 1 base, with 27 bases of the junction left unmatched. Germline CDR1 reads TSESDYY; CDR2 reads QEAYKQQN. There are 23 residues in the CDR3. The CDR3 reads CAYRSRRPQTARGYTEFTDKLIF. CDR3 in DNA: TGTGCTTATAGGAGCCGCCGACCCCAAACCGCCCGGGGATACACCGAGTTCACCGATAAACTCATCTTT.

Points on this clone: TCRdb lists the protein of a much larger clone for this DNA, which differs at residue 16, so this is likely a read error; the protein given here is translated from the DNA itself. The chain is built from TRDV1 and TRDJ1, with 10 bases matching TRDD3. No J gene is reported in TCRdb; it was inferred here by comparing the DNA with germline. Germline CDR1 and CDR2: TSWWSYY and QGS. There are 20 residues in the CDR3. CDR3 nucleotide sequence: TGTGCTCTTGGGGAGGTCCTCCTACAACTGGGGGATTGGAACACCGAGAAACTCATCTTT. This translates into CALGEVLLQLGDWNTEKLIF.

This clone was seen many times. TCRdb attributes to this sequence the protein of a much larger clone, which differs from the DNA translation at residue 8; a read error is likely, and the protein displayed is translated from the DNA. The chain uses TRDV2 and TRDJ1, with a possible D match to TRDD3 (6 bases). In the absence of a J gene in TCRdb, the DNA was matched to germline to assign it here. This CDR3 is 19 amino acids long. Trimming left V 0 bases short and J 2 bases short, with 24 bases between. Germline-derived CDR1 and CDR2 are GEAIGNYY and EKD. CDR3 amino acids: CACDTVGEIREEKTDKLIF. The CDR3 region has the DNA TGTGCCTGTGACACCGTAGGAGAGATACGCGAAGAGAAAACCGATAAACTCATCTTT.

The table lists this clone with many counts. The translation of this DNA and the TCRdb protein of a much larger clone differ at residue 15, probably owing to a read error; the protein shown here is translated from the DNA. The chain joins TRDV3 to TRDJ1; possible D gene TRDD2, 5 bases. TCRdb supplies no J gene; here it was assigned by aligning the nucleotide sequence to germline. The germline CDR1 and CDR2 sequences are TVYSNPD and GDNSRS (reference sequence). The CDR3 runs 18 residues. The CDR3, as DNA: TGCGCCTTTAGTGAGCCTACGGCATACTGCTCCCTCACCGATGAACTCATCTTT. Protein: CAFSEPTAYCSLTDELIF.

In this sample, this clone turned up a few times. The protein given by TCRdb reflects a much larger clone and differs at residue 17 from this DNA's translation, likely from a read error; the protein shown is the DNA's translation. The chain combines TRDV3 with TRDJ1; 10 positions match TRDD3. TCRdb carries no J gene annotation; the J gene was assigned here by matching the DNA with germline. Per germline, CDR1 TVYSNPD and CDR2 GDNSRS (reference sequence). CDR3 size: 23 residues. V was clipped by 3 bases and J by 1 base; unmatched bases: 32. CDR3 coding DNA: TGTGCCTTAGATATTCACGACGTAAGGAGGTGGGGGATACTTTGGAGGTCCACCGATAAACTCATCTTT. Its protein is CALDIHDVRRWGILWRSTDKLIF.

Ten or more counts support this clone. TCRdb's entry gives the protein of a much larger clone, which mismatches this DNA's translation at residue 3, likely from a read error; the protein reported here is translated from the DNA. The V and J genes are TRDV2 and TRDJ1; D might be TRDD3 (6 bases). TCRdb lists no J gene, so it was determined here by aligning the DNA to germline. This CDR3 has 17 amino acids. Per the germline V gene, CDR1 is GEAIGNYY and CDR2 is EKD. The CDR3 bases are TGTGCCCGTGACTACGTACTGCGCGCTGGGGATCCCGATAAACTCATCTTT. Its protein is CARDYVLRAGDPDKLIF.

This clone was observed at least ten times. The protein that TCRdb holds for this DNA derives from a much larger clone and differs from the translated DNA at residue 13, which likely indicates a read error; the protein shown here is translated from the DNA. V usage is TRDV2 and J usage is TRDJ1, with TRDD3 matching 8 bases. This CDR3 comprises 19 residues. Looked up from germline, CDR1 is GEAIGNYY and CDR2 is EKD. Germline trimming cut 0 bases from V and 2 bases from J; bases unmatched to any gene: 16. CDR3 amino acids: CACDTVGGIREEETDKLIF. DNA of the CDR3: TGTGCCTGTGACACCGTAGGAGGGATACGCGAAGAGGAAACCGATAAACTCATCTTT.

This clone was found many times. A much more abundant neighbour one base away suggests this may be a read error. Other DNA sequences in this sample translate to the same CDR3. The chain has TRDV3 and TRDJ2; 10 nucleotides match TRDD3. The J gene, missing from TCRdb, was assigned here through DNA to germline matching. The CDR3 length is 24 residues. The V gene end was trimmed by 4 bases and the J gene end by 1 base; junction bases not matched to a gene: 33. Germline-derived CDR1 and CDR2 are TVYSNPD and GDNSRS (reference sequence). The CDR3 protein is CASRNPLSYPTPYWGIFLTAQLFF. In DNA form, the CDR3 reads TGTGCCTCTAGAAACCCCCTTTCCTACCCCACCCCTTACTGGGGGATCTTTTTGACAGCACAACTCTTCTTT. Looking up the rest from reference TRDV3 and TRDJ2 gives the full variable domain: CDKVTQSSPDQTVASGSEVVLLCTYDTVYSNPDLFWYRIRPDYSFQFVFYGDNSRSEGADFTQGRFSVKHILTQKAFHLVISPVRTEDSATYYCASRNPLSYPTPYWGIFLTAQLFFGKGTQLIVEP.

This clone has a handful of counts. For this DNA, TCRdb reports the protein of a much larger clone, which diverges at residue 8, most likely from a read error; the protein presented here is translated directly from the DNA. The chain combines TRDV2 with TRDJ1, with D maybe TRDD3 (5 bases). The J gene is not listed in TCRdb, so it was assigned here from a DNA match to germline. CDR1 is GEAIGNYY and CDR2 is EKD in the germline V gene. The CDR3 runs 17 residues. Between the trimmed V and J ends, which lost 0 bases and 1 base, there was a span of 17 bases. The CDR3 DNA reads as TGTGCCTGTGACACCGTTGGGGAATCCGGGGTCACCGATAAACTCATCTTT. Protein: CACDTVGESGVTDKLIF.

As for this clone: The translation of this DNA and the TCRdb protein of a much larger clone differ at residue 9, probably owing to a read error; the protein shown here is translated from the DNA. The chain has TRDV1 and TRDJ3; the match to TRDD3 covers 11 bases. Because TCRdb records no J gene, it was assigned here through a match of the DNA to germline. J gave up 3 bases and V 1 base, and 23 bases lay outside the gene matches. This CDR3 has 25 residues. The germline V gene encodes CDR1 TSWWSYY and CDR2 QGS. The DNA for the CDR3 is TGTGCTCTTGGGGAACCCCTTTCGACAAATGTCTGGGGGATACCGTTCGACTGGGACACCCGACAGATGTTTTTC. Translated: CALGEPLSTNVWGIPFDWDTRQMFF.

Only a few counts were recorded for this clone. TCRdb shows a much larger clone's protein in place of this DNA's translation, and the two differ at residue 13, likely through a read error; the protein shown is translated from the DNA. The CDR3 loop is CALGTPLTYTDKHIF. The CDR3 nucleotides read TGTGCTCTTGGGACCCCCCTAACGTACACCGATAAACACATCTTT. This chain connects TRDV1 to TRDJ1; D uncertain. The CDR3 loop spans 15 amino acids. The germline V gene has CDR1 TSWWSYY and CDR2 QGS.

Concerning this clone itself: A read error likely explains this, since a far larger clone differs by one base. Different DNA sequences within this sample yield the same CDR3. The V gene is given as TRDV2, and no J gene call is available. CDR1 GEAIGNYY and CDR2 EKD come from the germline V gene. The CDR3 contains 13 residues. The CDR3 DNA is TGTGCCTGTGACACCGTAGGGGACCATAAACTTATCTTT. Its protein is CACDTVGDHKLIF.

Worth noting for this clone: For this DNA, TCRdb reports the protein of a much larger clone, which diverges at residue 6, most likely from a read error; the protein presented here is translated directly from the DNA. The CDR3 nucleotides are TGTGCTCTTAGCTTCATATTATTTCCATCGGTACTGGGGGATATCAACTACACCGATAAACTCATCTTT. It yields the protein CALSFILFPSVLGDINYTDKLIF. V and J are TRDV1 and TRDJ1; TRDD3 matches at 11 bases. V lost 8 bases to trimming and J lost 0 bases; unmatched junction nucleotides: 29. Germline V gives CDR1 TSWWSYY, CDR2 QGS. This CDR3 has 23 amino acids.

This clone was detected a few times. The translation of this DNA and the TCRdb protein of a much larger clone differ at residue 4, probably owing to a read error; the protein shown here is translated from the DNA. V is TRDV1 and J is TRDJ1; TRDD3 agrees at 12 bases. The J gene, left out of TCRdb, was set here by checking the DNA against germline. Germline V lookup: CDR1 TSWWSYY, CDR2 QGS. CDR3 length equals 23 residues. The CDR3 DNA reads as TGTGCTCTTGAGGAAGGAACCTACCTCTACTGGGGGATACTAATACCGAACACCGATAAACTCATCTTT. Its translation is CALEEGTYLYWGILIPNTDKLIF.

A note on this clone: A far larger clone is one base from this, pointing to a likely read error. Other DNA sequences in this sample translate to the same CDR3. V usage is TRDV1 and J usage is TRDJ1, with TRDD3 matching over 8 bases. The CDR3 contains 18 residues. In germline, CDR1 is TSWWSYY, CDR2 QGS. After removal of 1 base from V and 5 bases from J, the junction contained 15 bases not matched to a gene. CDR3 DNA: TGTGCTCTTGGGGAACGTGGAGCGGGGATACTGGGTACTGATAAACTCATCTTT. Encoded protein: CALGERGAGILGTDKLIF.

This clone was detected only a few times. A far larger clone is a single base away, which makes a read error likely. Other DNA sequences in this specimen translate into the identical CDR3. The chain joins TRDV1 to TRDJ1; 8 bases are a match to TRDD3. As TCRdb names no J gene, one was assigned here on the basis of a DNA match to germline. The CDR3 runs 21 residues. V was clipped by 2 bases and J by 0 bases; unmatched bases: 20. Germline V CDR1 and CDR2: TSWWSYY, QGS. CDR3 amino acids: CALGEGILSRLGVMYTDKLIF. In nucleotides, the CDR3 is TGTGCTCTTGGGGAAGGGATCTTAAGTCGACTGGGGGTCATGTACACCGATAAACTCATCTTT.

Note on this clone: TCRdb records a much larger clone's protein for this DNA, with a difference at residue 20 that likely arises from a read error; the protein given is the translation of the DNA. The chain is built from TRDV1 and TRDJ1, with 11 bases aligning to TRDD3. No J gene was available from TCRdb, and it was assigned here by a germline match of the DNA. CDR1 TSWWSYY and CDR2 QGS come from the germline V gene. CDR3 length: 24 residues. CDR3 in DNA: TGTGCTCTTGGGGAACTTAATTTGGAAATTACTTCATACTGGGGGATATTCTACACCAATAAACTCATCTTT. It is translated as CALGELNLEITSYWGIFYTNKLIF.

Comments on this clone: TCRdb assigns this DNA the protein of a much larger clone, which departs from its translation at residue 8; this likely reflects a read error, and the protein shown comes from translating the DNA. V and J are TRAV38-2/DV8 and TRDJ1; 13 bases agree with TRDD3. Germline CDR1 TSESDYY, CDR2 QEAYKQQN. CDR3 size: 20 residues. V lost 3 bases, J lost 7 bases, and 21 bases stayed unmatched. CDR3 sequence (DNA): TGTGCTTATAGGAACAAACCTGTGTACTGGGGGATACGGGGCGCCGGTAAACTCATCTTT. Translated: CAYRNKPVYWGIRGAGKLIF.

This clone has just a few counts. A far larger clone lies a single base away; this is likely a read error. Other DNA sequences within the sample encode an identical CDR3. The rearrangement uses TRDV1 and TRDJ1; TRDD3 agrees at 10 bases. The J gene, left out of TCRdb, was set here by checking the DNA against germline. The CDR3 is 24 amino acids. Trimming at V came to 1 base and at J to 1 base, leaving 27 bases not matched to a gene. Germline V gene sequence: CDR1 TSWWSYY, CDR2 QGS. The CDR3 sequence is CALGEPGKLPQTYWGIRGTDKLIF. The CDR3 DNA follows: TGTGCTCTTGGGGAACCGGGCAAGCTTCCTCAAACGTACTGGGGGATTAGGGGCACCGATAAACTCATCTTT.

A few counts support this clone. The translation of this DNA and the TCRdb protein of a much larger clone differ at residue 4, probably owing to a read error; the protein shown here is translated from the DNA. CDR3 nucleotide sequence: TGTGCCTGTGGCGTACTGGGGGATACGGACGGCACCGATAAACTCATCTTT. Translation gives CACGVLGDTDGTDKLIF. The chain has TRDV2 and TRDJ1; 13 bases match TRDD3. Here the J gene was assigned by germline matching of the DNA, as TCRdb has none. Germline V gene sequence: CDR1 GEAIGNYY, CDR2 EKD. The CDR3 extends over 17 amino acids. After removal of 5 bases from V and 1 base from J, the junction contained 9 bases not matched to a gene.

There are a few counts of this clone. With a far larger clone one base away, a read error is the likely cause. Other nucleotide sequences from this sample produce the same CDR3. This sequence joins TRDV1 and TRDJ1, with 12 bases identical to TRDD3. The CDR3 spans 27 residues. J lost 2 bases, V lost 1 base, and 35 bases had no gene match. Germline CDR1 reads TSWWSYY; CDR2 reads QGS. The CDR3 bases are TGTGCTCTTGGGGAACCCCTCTTCCTAGCCCCCAAGCTGGGGGATACGCGGCGAAAGGGGGGTACCGATAAACTCATCTTT. Its protein is CALGEPLFLAPKLGDTRRKGGTDKLIF.

A few counts support this clone. The protein recorded in TCRdb matches a much larger clone and deviates from this DNA's translation at residue 10, suggesting a read error; the protein here is obtained by translating the DNA. The chain has TRDV1 and TRDJ1; D is uncertain. TCRdb does not report a J gene; here it was assigned by matching the DNA to germline references. Germline V gene lookup returns CDR1 TSWWSYY and CDR2 QGS. CDR3 size: 13 residues. Trimming removed 6 bases at V and 9 bases at J, with 17 bases between. The CDR3 region is CALGNVFGDELIF. The CDR3 DNA follows: TGTGCTCTTGGTAATGTGTTTGGTGATGAACTCATCTTT.

Only a few counts were recorded for this clone. TCRdb's listed protein matches a much larger clone and diverges from this DNA's translation at residue 7, likely through a read error; the protein shown comes from the DNA. The V gene is TRDV2, the J gene TRDJ1; D is uncertain. The J gene, left out of TCRdb, was set here by checking the DNA against germline. The CDR3 spans 15 residues. Germline V gene sequence: CDR1 GEAIGNYY, CDR2 EKD. V was clipped by 0 bases and J by 0 bases, with 10 bases between them. The CDR3 nucleotides read TGTGCCTGTGACACCATCGCCCAAAACACCGATAAACTCATCTTT. It is translated as CACDTIAQNTDKLIF.

This clone was counted many times. A far larger clone is one nucleotide away, so this likely arose from a read error. The gene calls are TRDV3 and TRDJ1, with D perhaps TRDD3 (8 bases). Germline V CDR1 and CDR2: TVYSNPD, GDNSRS (reference sequence). Trimming took off 3 bases at V and 2 bases at J, with 34 bases between the two ends. The CDR3 has 20 amino acids. The CDR3: CAFQKAFLYWGAHLTDKLIF. The CDR3, as DNA: TGTGCCTTCCAGAAGGCCTTCCTGTACTGGGGGGCTCACCTAACCGATAAACTCATCTTT.